This is a list of T cell receptor beta chains from one sample in a study of OX40 agonist ivuxolimab in advanced cancers. Here immunoSEQ multiplex PCR was the method, and the copy in TCRdb shows in-frame clones only, minus some. This sample has tens of thousands of clones, with approximately 92% found just once. This material consisted of CD4+ or CD8+ T cells sorted from blood, taken in a trial of the OX40 agonist ivuxolimab. Receptors originate from an adult with an advanced solid tumor such as melanoma, head and neck, liver or kidney cancer. Both conserved end residues are part of each CDR3. The D gene is left open where the match is weak. Clone size appears in some rows only: once, few, many, or a class for an expanded clone.

abundance,d_gene,j_gene,v_gene,len,CDR3nt,CDR3aa
.,.,TRBJ2-3,TRBV29-1,14,TGCAGCGTTGAAAATTTGGATAGCACAGATACGCAGTATTTT,CSVENLDSTDTQYF
.,TRBD1,TRBJ1-4,TRBV7-6,14,TGTGCCAGCAGCTGGGGACAGGGGAGTGAAAAACTGTTTTTT,CASSWGQGSEKLFF
.,TRBD1,TRBJ1-5,TRBV27,17,TGTGCCAGCAGCCCAGGGACAGGCATAAAATTCAATCAGCCCCAGCATTTT,CASSPGTGIKFNQPQHF
.,.,TRBJ2-1,TRBV5-4,14,TGTGCCAGCAGCTTTGTAGAAGCGCGAGGTGAGCAGTTCTTC,CASSFVEARGEQFF
.,.,TRBJ2-1,TRBV2,15,TGTGCCAGCCTAAGAGGAGGGCGAGCCCACAATGAGCAGTTCTTC,CASLRGGRAHNEQFF
once,.,TRBJ2-1,TRBV5-6,14,TGTGCCAGCAGATCTGAGACAGCCTACAATGAGCAGTTCTTC,CASRSETAYNEQFF
.,.,TRBJ2-3,TRBV7-9,13,TGTGCCAGCAGCTTATTTCTCAGAGATACGCAGTATTTT,CASSLFLRDTQYF
.,.,TRBJ1-3,TRBV5-6,14,TGTGCCAGCAGCTTCGCCGGCTCTGGAAACACCATATATTTT,CASSFAGSGNTIYF
.,.,TRBJ1-1,TRBV6-5,13,TGTGCCAGCAGTTACCAAGGTAATACTGAAGCTTTCTTT,CASSYQGNTEAFF
.,.,TRBJ1-2,TRBV30,15,TGTGCCTGGAGTGTAGGGGTTTTCGGCAACTATGGCTACACCTTC,CAWSVGVFGNYGYTF
.,.,TRBJ2-3,TRBV27,15,TGTGCCAGCAGTTCCCCTCGGGAGAGGCCCGATACGCAGTATTTT,CASSSPRERPDTQYF
medium-sized,.,TRBJ1-6,TRBV5-6,17,TGTGCCAGCAGCTCGTTCCCACGCGGCTTACTCAGTTCACCCCTCCACTTT,CASSSFPRGLLSSPLHF
.,.,TRBJ2-1,TRBV29-1,15,TGCAGCGTTGACATGGTTCGACACCAATACAATGAGCAGTTCTTC,CSVDMVRHQYNEQFF
.,.,TRBJ1-3,TRBV7-9,17,TGTGCCAGCAGCTTAGTGCTTAGTGGGGACGCCGGAAACACCATATATTTT,CASSLVLSGDAGNTIYF
.,.,TRBJ1-5,TRBV4-1,16,TGCGCCAGCAGCCCATATGGAACAGGGAGCAATCAGCCCCAGCATTTT,CASSPYGTGSNQPQHF
.,.,TRBJ2-5,TRBV6-5,11,TGTGCCTCCCGGCGGCTAGAGACCCAGTACTTC,CASRRLETQYF
.,TRBD1,TRBJ2-6,TRBV10-3,18,TGTGCCATCAGTGGAAAGGGACAGGCCAGCTCTGGGGCCAACGTCCTGACTTTC,CAISGKGQASSGANVLTF
.,TRBD1,TRBJ1-4,TRBV28,14,TGTGCCAGCAGGCAGGGGGCAGCTAATGAAAAACTGTTTTTT,CASRQGAANEKLFF
once,.,TRBJ2-1,TRBV1,19,TGCACCAGCAGCCGGGGGGATATTCGAGGGAGGAAGAACTACAATGAGCAGTTCTTC,CTSSRGDIRGRKNYNEQFF
.,TRBD2,TRBJ2-3,TRBV7-9,15,TGTGCCAGCAGCGTCAGTACTAGCGACACAGATACGCAGTATTTT,CASSVSTSDTDTQYF
medium-sized,TRBD2,TRBJ2-1,TRBV6-6,13,TGTGCCAGCGGACTAGGCAATAACGATGAGCAGTTCTTC,CASGLGNNDEQFF
.,TRBD1,TRBJ1-1,TRBV6-6,13,TGTGCCAGCACCGGGACAGAGATTGGTGAAGCTTTCTTT,CASTGTEIGEAFF
.,.,TRBJ2-2,TRBV10-3,12,TGTGCCATCCAGATCGCCACCGGGGAGCTGTTTTTT,CAIQIATGELFF
.,.,TRBJ2-5,TRBV9,11,TGTGCCAGCAGCGATGGTGAGACCCAGTACTTC,CASSDGETQYF
few,.,TRBJ1-2,TRBV4-1,15,TGCGCCAGCAGCCAACGGGCAGGGCGGCTAGGTGGCTACACCTTC,CASSQRAGRLGGYTF
.,.,TRBJ2-6,TRBV11-2,16,TGTGCCAGCAGCTTAGTACAGGGTGCTGGGGCCAACGTCCTGACTTTC,CASSLVQGAGANVLTF
.,TRBD1,TRBJ1-2,TRBV9,14,TGTGCCAGCAGGGGACAGGGCGAGCCGGGGGGCTACACCTTC,CASRGQGEPGGYTF
once,TRBD2,TRBJ2-4,TRBV2,16,TGTGCCAGCAGTGAAGTAGTCGGGACTACCAAAAACATTCAGTACTTC,CASSEVVGTTKNIQYF
.,TRBD2,TRBJ2-3,TRBV11-2,16,TGTGCCAGCAGCTTGTTTGGCGGGAGGGCCCTAGATACGCAGTATTTT,CASSLFGGRALDTQYF